Listed below are T cell receptor beta chains from one sample, sequenced in a study of blood T cell repertoires in COVID-19. The protocol was immunoSEQ multiplex PCR, while the TCRdb copy is restricted to in-frame clones and leaves out a portion. This table has some 21,000 clones, around nine tenths appearing once. Sequences were obtained from peripheral blood. These receptors were collected from a human donor in a cohort sampled during active COVID-19. Each CDR3 is given with its conserved first and last residue. The D gene is left open where the match is weak. Expanded clones get a size class; other rows say once, few or many, or leave the size out.

TRBJ2-6 | - | TRBV2 | 15 | - | CASSEASNLSGVLTF | TGTGCCAGCAGTGAAGCTTCCAACCTCTCCGGCGTCCTGACTTTC
TRBJ2-7 | TRBD2 | TRBV19 | 14 | - | CASSNGLAGHEQYF | TGTGCCAGTAGTAACGGACTAGCGGGGCACGAGCAGTACTTC
TRBJ2-1 | TRBD2 | TRBV9 | 19 | - | CASSDQLAGGQQSYNEQFF | TGTGCCAGCAGCGATCAGCTAGCGGGGGGACAACAGTCCTACAATGAGCAGTTCTTC
TRBJ2-1 | - | TRBV19 | 15 | - | CASRKQGLISDEQFF | TGTGCCAGTAGAAAACAGGGACTAATTAGTGATGAGCAGTTCTTC
TRBJ1-2 | TRBD1 | TRBV27 | 15 | - | CASSVTGGVNYGYTF | TGTGCCAGCAGTGTAACAGGGGGTGTTAACTATGGCTACACCTTC
TRBJ2-3 | TRBD2 | TRBV5-1 | 17 | - | CASSLALAGHGTDTQYF | TGCGCCAGCAGCTTGGCCCTAGCGGGGCATGGCACAGATACGCAGTATTTT
TRBJ2-1 | - | TRBV9 | 15 | - | CASSVAGNSYNEQFF | TGTGCCAGCAGCGTAGCCGGGAACTCCTACAATGAGCAGTTCTTC
TRBJ2-2 | - | TRBV3-1/TRBV3-2 | 17 | - | CASSPFRRAEGTGELFF | TGTGCCAGCAGCCCCTTCCGGCGGGCCGAGGGCACCGGGGAGCTGTTTTTT
TRBJ2-7 | TRBD2 | TRBV6-2/TRBV6-3 | 17 | few | CASSHPGGGGAHNEQYF | TGTGCCAGCAGTCATCCCGGTGGCGGGGGGGCTCACAACGAGCAGTACTTC
TRBJ1-6 | - | TRBV27 | 16 | - | CASSLTARSRFSPLHF | TGTGCCAGCAGTTTGACCGCCAGGTCACGCTTCTCACCCCTCCACTTT
TRBJ1-5 | - | TRBV20-1 | 15 | - | CSASQVSGGNQPQHF | TGCAGTGCTAGTCAGGTTTCCGGGGGCAATCAGCCCCAGCATTTT
TRBJ2-3 | - | TRBV10-3 | 16 | - | CAIDQNVGHSTDTQYF | TGTGCCATCGACCAAAACGTGGGGCATAGCACAGATACGCAGTATTTT
TRBJ1-5 | - | TRBV6-5 | 14 | - | CASSTVYSNQPQHF | TGTGCCAGCTCGACAGTTTATAGCAATCAGCCCCAGCATTTT
TRBJ2-7 | - | TRBV5-5 | 15 | - | CASSLAAGSTYEQYF | TGTGCCAGCAGCTTGGCGGCAGGGTCAACCTACGAGCAGTACTTC
TRBJ2-3 | TRBD2 | TRBV4-2 | 16 | - | CASSQLPGGSTDTQYF | TGTGCCAGCAGCCAACTCCCGGGGGGGAGCACAGATACGCAGTATTTT
TRBJ1-1 | TRBD1 | TRBV12-3/TRBV12-4 | 13 | - | CASSWRQGDEAFF | TGTGCCAGCAGTTGGCGACAGGGTGATGAAGCTTTCTTT
TRBJ1-6 | TRBD1 | TRBV3-1/TRBV3-2 | 14 | - | CASKLGTAHSPLHF | TGTGCCAGCAAGTTAGGGACAGCCCATTCACCCCTCCACTTT
TRBJ2-6 | - | TRBV6-1 | 15 | - | CASSERSSGANVLTF | TGTGCCAGCAGTGAAAGGAGCTCTGGGGCCAACGTCCTGACTTTC
TRBJ1-6 | TRBD1 | TRBV5-5 | 16 | - | CASSLFGQGVNSPLHF | TGTGCCAGCAGCTTGTTCGGACAGGGGGTTAATTCACCCCTCCACTTT
TRBJ1-5 | TRBD1 | TRBV19 | 18 | - | CASSRPQTGTYSNQPQHF | TGTGCCAGTAGCCGCCCCCAGACAGGGACTTATAGCAATCAGCCCCAGCATTTT
TRBJ2-1 | - | TRBV6-2/TRBV6-3 | 13 | - | CASSYLRFNEQFF | TGTGCCAGCAGTTACCTACGTTTCAATGAGCAGTTCTTC
TRBJ2-2 | TRBD2 | TRBV5-4 | 17 | - | CASSLGKRGGPSGELFF | TGTGCCAGCAGCTTGGGCAAGCGGGGGGGCCCTTCCGGGGAGCTGTTTTTT
TRBJ2-3 | - | TRBV4-1 | 14 | - | CASSQGPNTDTQYF | TGCGCCAGCAGCCAAGGGCCAAACACAGATACGCAGTATTTT
TRBJ1-6 | TRBD1 | TRBV2 | 14 | - | CASSAGGGHSPLHF | TGTGCCAGCAGTGCAGGGGGCGGTCATTCACCCCTCCACTTT
TRBJ2-5 | - | TRBV3-1/TRBV3-2 | 16 | - | CASSQPNVAQRETQYF | TGTGCCAGCAGCCAACCTAACGTGGCGCAGCGGGAGACCCAGTACTTC
TRBJ2-3 | TRBD1 | TRBV18 | 15 | - | CASSPGQGNTDTQYF | TGTGCCAGCTCACCCGGACAGGGGAACACAGATACGCAGTATTTT
TRBJ1-3 | - | TRBV25-1 | 14 | few | CASSQTGTGNTIYF | TGTGCCAGCAGCCAAACAGGAACTGGAAACACCATATATTTT
TRBJ1-6 | - | TRBV19 | 20 | - | CASSMGGVGTLSSYNSPLHF | TGTGCCAGTAGTATGGGAGGGGTCGGCACACTGAGCTCCTATAATTCACCCCTCCACTTT
TRBJ2-3 | - | TRBV7-9 | 15 | - | CASSLDAGATDTQYF | TGTGCCAGCAGCTTAGACGCGGGGGCAACAGATACGCAGTATTTT
TRBJ1-5 | TRBD1 | TRBV19 | 15 | once | CASSPGTVSNQPQHF | TGTGCCAGTAGTCCGGGGACAGTTAGCAATCAGCCCCAGCATTTT
TRBJ1-3 | - | TRBV5-1 | 10 | few | CVTLGNTIYF | TGCGTCACTCTTGGAAACACCATATATTTT
TRBJ2-1 | TRBD1 | TRBV19 | 15 | - | CASSPGQGYSHEQFF | TGTGCCAGTAGTCCAGGACAGGGCTATTCGCATGAGCAGTTCTTC
TRBJ2-3 | TRBD2 | TRBV28 | 15 | - | CASRPSAGSRDTQYF | TGTGCCAGCAGGCCCTCAGCGGGGAGCCGCGATACGCAGTATTTT